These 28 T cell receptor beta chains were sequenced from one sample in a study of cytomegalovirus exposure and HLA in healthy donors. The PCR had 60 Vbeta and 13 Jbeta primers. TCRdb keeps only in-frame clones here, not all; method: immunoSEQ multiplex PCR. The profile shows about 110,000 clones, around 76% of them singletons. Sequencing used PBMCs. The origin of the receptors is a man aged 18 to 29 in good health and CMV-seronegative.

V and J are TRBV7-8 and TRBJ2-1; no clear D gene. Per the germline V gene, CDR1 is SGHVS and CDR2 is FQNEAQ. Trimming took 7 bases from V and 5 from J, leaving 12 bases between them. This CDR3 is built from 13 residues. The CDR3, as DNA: TGTGCCAGCACATCTGGGCCCGACAATGAGCAGTTCTTC. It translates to CASTSGPDNEQFF.

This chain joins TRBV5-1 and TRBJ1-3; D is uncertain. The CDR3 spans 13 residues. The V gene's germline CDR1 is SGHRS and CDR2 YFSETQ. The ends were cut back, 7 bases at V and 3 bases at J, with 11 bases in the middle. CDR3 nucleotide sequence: TGCGCCAGCGGCGAGCGAGGTGGAAACACCATATATTTT. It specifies CASGERGGNTIYF.

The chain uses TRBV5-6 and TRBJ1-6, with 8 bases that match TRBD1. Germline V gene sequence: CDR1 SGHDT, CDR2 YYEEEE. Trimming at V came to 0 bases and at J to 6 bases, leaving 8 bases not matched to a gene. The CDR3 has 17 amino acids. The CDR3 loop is CASSLERTGRGNSPLHF. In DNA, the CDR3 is TGTGCCAGCAGCTTGGAAAGGACAGGGAGGGGTAATTCACCCCTCCACTTT.

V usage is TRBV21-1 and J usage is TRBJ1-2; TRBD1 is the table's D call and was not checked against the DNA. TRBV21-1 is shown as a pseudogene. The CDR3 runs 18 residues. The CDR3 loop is CASSKFTTGWGWGYGYPF. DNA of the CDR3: TGTGCCAGCAGCAAATTTACGACAGGTTGGGGATGGGGATATGGCTACCCCTTC.

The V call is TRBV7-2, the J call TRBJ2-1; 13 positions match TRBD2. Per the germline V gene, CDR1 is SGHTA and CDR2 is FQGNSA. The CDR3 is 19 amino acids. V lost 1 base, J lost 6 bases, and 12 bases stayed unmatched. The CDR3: CASSLGSATSGGAGNEQFF. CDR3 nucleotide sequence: TGTGCCAGCAGCTTAGGGAGTGCTACTAGCGGGGGGGCCGGCAATGAGCAGTTCTTC.

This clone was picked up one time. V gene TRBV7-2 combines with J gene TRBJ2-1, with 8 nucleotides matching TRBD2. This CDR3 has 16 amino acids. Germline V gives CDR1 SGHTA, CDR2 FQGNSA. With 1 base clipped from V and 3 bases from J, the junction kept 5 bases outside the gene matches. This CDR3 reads CASSLVGGASYNEQFF. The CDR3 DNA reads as TGTGCCAGCAGCTTAGTCGGGGGGGCCAGCTACAATGAGCAGTTCTTC.

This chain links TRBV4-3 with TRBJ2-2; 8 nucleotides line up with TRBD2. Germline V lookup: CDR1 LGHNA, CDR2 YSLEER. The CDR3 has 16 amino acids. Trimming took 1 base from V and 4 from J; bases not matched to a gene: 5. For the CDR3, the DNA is TGCGCCAGCAGCCAAGCCGGGACTAGGTTCACCGGGGAGCTGTTTTTT. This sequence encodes CASSQAGTRFTGELFF.

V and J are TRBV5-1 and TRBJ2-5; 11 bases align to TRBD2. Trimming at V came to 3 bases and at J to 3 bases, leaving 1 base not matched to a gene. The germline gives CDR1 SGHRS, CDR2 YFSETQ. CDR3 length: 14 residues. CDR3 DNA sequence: TGCGCCAGCAGCTCACTAGCGGGGGAAGAGACCCAGTACTTC. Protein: CASSSLAGEETQYF.

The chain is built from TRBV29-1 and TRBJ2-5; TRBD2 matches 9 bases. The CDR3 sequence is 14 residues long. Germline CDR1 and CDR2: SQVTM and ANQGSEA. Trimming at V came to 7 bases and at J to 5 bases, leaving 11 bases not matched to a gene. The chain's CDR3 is CSGGVRGGRETQYF. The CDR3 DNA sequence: TGCAGCGGTGGAGTGCGGGGGGGCAGGGAGACCCAGTACTTC.

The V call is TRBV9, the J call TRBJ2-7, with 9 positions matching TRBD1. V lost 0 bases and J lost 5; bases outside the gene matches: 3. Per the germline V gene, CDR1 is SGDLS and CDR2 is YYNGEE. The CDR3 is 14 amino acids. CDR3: CASSVEGQGDEQYF. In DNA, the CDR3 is TGTGCCAGCAGCGTAGAGGGACAGGGTGACGAGCAGTACTTC.

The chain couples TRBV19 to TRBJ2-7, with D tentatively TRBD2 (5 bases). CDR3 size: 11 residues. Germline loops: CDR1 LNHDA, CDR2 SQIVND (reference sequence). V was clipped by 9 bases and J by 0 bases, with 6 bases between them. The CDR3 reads CASRDSYEQYF. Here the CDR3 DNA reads TGTGCCAGCCGGGACTCCTACGAGCAGTACTTC.

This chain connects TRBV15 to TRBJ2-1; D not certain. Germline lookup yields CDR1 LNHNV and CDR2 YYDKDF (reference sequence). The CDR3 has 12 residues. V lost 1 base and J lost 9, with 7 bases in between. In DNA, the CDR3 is TGTGCCACCAGCAGAGCGCAGATTGAGCAGTTCTTC. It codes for CATSRAQIEQFF.

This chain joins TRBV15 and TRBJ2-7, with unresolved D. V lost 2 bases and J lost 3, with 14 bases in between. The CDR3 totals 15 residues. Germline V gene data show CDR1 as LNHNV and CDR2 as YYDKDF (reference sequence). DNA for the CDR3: TGTGCCACCAGCAGACTCGCAGAGGAACTCTACGAGCAGTACTTC. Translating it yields CATSRLAEELYEQYF.

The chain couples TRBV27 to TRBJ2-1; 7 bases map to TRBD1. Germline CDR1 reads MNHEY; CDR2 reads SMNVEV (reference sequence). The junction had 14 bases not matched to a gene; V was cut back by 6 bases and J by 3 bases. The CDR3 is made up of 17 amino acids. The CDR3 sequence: CASSPIPTGTDYNEQFF. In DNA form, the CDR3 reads TGTGCCAGCAGCCCAATACCGACGGGGACAGACTACAATGAGCAGTTCTTC.

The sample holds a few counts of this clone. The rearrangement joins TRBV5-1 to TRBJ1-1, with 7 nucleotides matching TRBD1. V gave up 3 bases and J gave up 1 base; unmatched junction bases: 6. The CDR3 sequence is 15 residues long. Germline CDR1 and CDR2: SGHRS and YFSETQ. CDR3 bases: TGCGCCAGCAGCTCGGCCGGGACAGCGAACACTGAAGCTTTCTTT. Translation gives CASSSAGTANTEAFF.

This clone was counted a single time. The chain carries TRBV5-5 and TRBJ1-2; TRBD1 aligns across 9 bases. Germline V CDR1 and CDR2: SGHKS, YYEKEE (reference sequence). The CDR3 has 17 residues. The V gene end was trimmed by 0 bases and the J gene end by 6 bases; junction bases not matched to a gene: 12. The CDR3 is CASSLGSLGTGTDGYTF. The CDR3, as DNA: TGTGCCAGCAGCTTGGGTTCACTCGGGACAGGGACCGATGGCTACACCTTC.

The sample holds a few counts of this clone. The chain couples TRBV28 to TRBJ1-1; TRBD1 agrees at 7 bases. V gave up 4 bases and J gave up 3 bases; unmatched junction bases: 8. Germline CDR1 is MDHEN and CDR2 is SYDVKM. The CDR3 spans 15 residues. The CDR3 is CASSSGQPADTEAFF. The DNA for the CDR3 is TGTGCCAGCAGTTCGGGACAGCCCGCGGACACTGAAGCTTTCTTT. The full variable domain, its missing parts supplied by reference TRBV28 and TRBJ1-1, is DVKVTQSSRYLVKRTGEKVFLECVQDMDHENMFWYRQDPGLGLRLIYFSYDVKMKEKGDIPEGYSVSREKKERFSLILESASTNQTSMYLCASSSGQPADTEAFFGQGTRLTVV.

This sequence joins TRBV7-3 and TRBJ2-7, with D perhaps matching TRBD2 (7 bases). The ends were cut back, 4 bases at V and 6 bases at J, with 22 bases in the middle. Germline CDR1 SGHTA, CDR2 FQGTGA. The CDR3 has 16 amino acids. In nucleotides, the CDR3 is TGTGCCAGCAGCTCCACAATTGGAGGGGGGGGAAGCGAGCAGTACTTC. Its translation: CASSSTIGGGGSEQYF.

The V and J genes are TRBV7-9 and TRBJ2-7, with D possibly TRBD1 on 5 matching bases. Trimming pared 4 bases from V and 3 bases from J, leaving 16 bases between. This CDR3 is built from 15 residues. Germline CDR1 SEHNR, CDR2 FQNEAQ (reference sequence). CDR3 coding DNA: TGTGCCAGCAGCTCTTCAGGGATATCCGTCTACGAGCAGTACTTC. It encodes CASSSSGISVYEQYF.

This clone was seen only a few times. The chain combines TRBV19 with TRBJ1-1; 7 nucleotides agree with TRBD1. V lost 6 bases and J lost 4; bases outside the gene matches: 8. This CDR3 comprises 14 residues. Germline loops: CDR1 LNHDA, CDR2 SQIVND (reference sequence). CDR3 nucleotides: TGTGCCAGTAGCCTGAGACAGGGAGGCACTGAAGCTTTCTTT. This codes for CASSLRQGGTEAFF.

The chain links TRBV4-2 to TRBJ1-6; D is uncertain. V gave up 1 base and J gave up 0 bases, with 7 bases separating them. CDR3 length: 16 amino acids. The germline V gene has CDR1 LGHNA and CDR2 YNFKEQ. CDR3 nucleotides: TGTGCCAGCAGCCAAGGAGCTAGCTCCTATAATTCACCCCTCCACTTT. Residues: CASSQGASSYNSPLHF.

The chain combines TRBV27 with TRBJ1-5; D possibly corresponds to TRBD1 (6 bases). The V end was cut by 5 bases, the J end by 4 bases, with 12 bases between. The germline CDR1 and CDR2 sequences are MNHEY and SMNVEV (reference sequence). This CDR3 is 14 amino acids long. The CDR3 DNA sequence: TGTGCCAGCAGTCTCTACAGGGAGAATCAGCCCCAGCATTTT. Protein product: CASSLYRENQPQHF.

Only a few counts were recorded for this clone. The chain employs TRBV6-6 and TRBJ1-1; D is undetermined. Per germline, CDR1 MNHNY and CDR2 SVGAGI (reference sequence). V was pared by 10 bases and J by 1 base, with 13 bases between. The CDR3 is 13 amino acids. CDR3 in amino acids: CAIRLDSNTEAFF. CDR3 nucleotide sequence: TGTGCCATCCGACTCGATTCGAACACTGAAGCTTTCTTT.

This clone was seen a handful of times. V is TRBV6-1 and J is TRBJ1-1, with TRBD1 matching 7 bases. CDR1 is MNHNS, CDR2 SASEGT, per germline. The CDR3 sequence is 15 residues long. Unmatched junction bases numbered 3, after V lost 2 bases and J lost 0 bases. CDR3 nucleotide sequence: TGTGCCAGCAGTGAACTAGGGGGCGTGAACACTGAAGCTTTCTTT. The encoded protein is CASSELGGVNTEAFF.

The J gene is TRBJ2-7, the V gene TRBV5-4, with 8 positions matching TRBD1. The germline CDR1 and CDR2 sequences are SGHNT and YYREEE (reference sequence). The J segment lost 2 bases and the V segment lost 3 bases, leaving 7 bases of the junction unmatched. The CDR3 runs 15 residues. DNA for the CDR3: TGTGCCAGCAGCTCCCCAGGGGGCGTCGCCTACGAGCAGTACTTC. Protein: CASSSPGGVAYEQYF.

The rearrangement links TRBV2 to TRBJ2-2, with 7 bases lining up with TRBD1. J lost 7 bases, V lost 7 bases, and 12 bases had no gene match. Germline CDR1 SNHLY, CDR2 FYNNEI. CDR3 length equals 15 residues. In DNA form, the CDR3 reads TGTGCCAGCAAGGGGAATAGGGGGCCCAACGGGGAGCTGTTTTTT. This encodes CASKGNRGPNGELFF.

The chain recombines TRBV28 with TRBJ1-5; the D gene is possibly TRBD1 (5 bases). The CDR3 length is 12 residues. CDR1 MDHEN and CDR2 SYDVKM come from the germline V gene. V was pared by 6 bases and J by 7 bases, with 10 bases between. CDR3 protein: CASRTRVQPQHF. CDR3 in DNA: TGTGCCAGCAGAACCAGGGTGCAGCCCCAGCATTTT.

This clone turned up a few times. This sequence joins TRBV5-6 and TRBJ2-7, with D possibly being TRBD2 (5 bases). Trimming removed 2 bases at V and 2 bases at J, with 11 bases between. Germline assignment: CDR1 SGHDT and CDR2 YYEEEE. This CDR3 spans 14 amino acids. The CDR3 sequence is CASSFGDLTYEQYF. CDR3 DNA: TGTGCCAGCAGCTTCGGGGATCTCACCTACGAGCAGTACTTC.